The 32 T cell receptor beta chains below were found in one sample sequenced in a study of metastatic and nonmetastatic thyroid tumors. TCRdb reassembled clones from the PCR reads with MiXCR. Of 30,000 or so clones in the sample, around 20% were seen once. Nobody among the patients had been given any treatment before thyroid surgery. Input material: blood. The receptors were gathered from a female donor with papillary thyroid cancer or a benign thyroid nodule (not recorded which). Some clones in this sample may be carry-over from other donors' samples.

The chain carries TRBV5-1 and TRBJ1-6, with D tentatively TRBD1 (6 bases). This CDR3 has 15 amino acids. Looked up from germline, CDR1 is SGHRS and CDR2 is YFSETQ. Trimming took 0 bases from V and 8 from J, leaving 12 bases between them. Written as DNA, the CDR3 is TGCGCCAGCAGCTTGGGGAGTAACAGGGATTCACCCCTCCACTTT. Protein sequence: CASSLGSNRDSPLHF.

This clone was counted a single time. The rearrangement joins TRBV5-1 to TRBJ2-7; no clear D gene. Germline V gene data show CDR1 as SGHRS and CDR2 as YFSETQ. The CDR3 is made up of 13 amino acids. The V and J ends lost 4 bases and 7 bases respectively, with 15 bases between them. This CDR3 is CASSLGSPGEQYF. The CDR3 DNA sequence: TGCGCCAGCAGCCTAGGGTCTCCTGGGGAGCAGTACTTC.

This clone was counted at least ten times. A clone one base away is much larger, so this may be a read error. This sequence joins TRBV2 and TRBJ2-7; D is uncertain. This CDR3 has 13 amino acids. The germline CDR1 and CDR2 sequences are SNHLY and FYNNEI. CDR3 DNA: TGTGCCAGCAGTGTGCGGCAGATAGCCGAGCAGTGCTTC. Protein sequence: CASSVRQIAEQCF.

This clone turned up a few times. The chain couples TRBV12-3 or TRBV12-4 to TRBJ1-2, with TRBD1 as a possible D gene (5 bases). V lost 6 bases and J lost 8, with 16 bases in between. This CDR3 contains 13 residues. CDR3 in DNA: TGTGCCAGCAGCCCAAGGGGCCTCTGGGGCTACACCTTC. This sequence encodes CASSPRGLWGYTF.

This clone was seen at least ten times. The chain joins TRBV9 to TRBJ1-6; 10 bases fit TRBD1. The CDR3 extends over 14 amino acids. Germline-derived CDR1 and CDR2 are SGDLS and YYNGEE. The ends lost 3 bases at V and 10 bases at J; junction bases unmatched: 4. CDR3 loop: CASSGQGARSPLHF. DNA for the CDR3: TGTGCCAGCAGCGGACAGGGGGCTAGATCACCCCTCCACTTT.

Within the sample, this clone is medium-sized (0.01 to 0.1%). CDR3 bases: TGTGCCAGCAGCCGAACCCTCGGGCTAGCGGTTTCAGGAGAGCAGTACTTC. It codes for CASSRTLGLAVSGEQYF. The J gene is TRBJ2-7, the V gene TRBV13; 7 bases are a match to TRBD2. J lost 7 bases, V lost 5 bases, and 20 bases had no gene match. The V gene's germline CDR1 is PRHDT and CDR2 FYEKMQ (reference sequence). This CDR3 is 17 amino acids long.

This clone was counted at least ten times. This chain uses TRBV18 with TRBJ2-1; TRBD2 matches at 15 bases. CDR1 is KGHSH, CDR2 LQKENI, per germline. The CDR3 contains 16 residues. J was trimmed by 7 bases and V by 2 bases; bases with no gene match: 3. The CDR3 DNA sequence: TGTGCCAGCTCACCAGGGACTAGCGGGGGGAAGAATGAGCAGTTCTTC. Translation: CASSPGTSGGKNEQFF.

The J gene is TRBJ1-2, the V gene TRBV2; TRBD1 is a possible D gene (5 bases). The CDR3 length is 14 residues. The germline V gene encodes CDR1 SNHLY and CDR2 FYNNEI. V lost 2 bases and J lost 11, with 18 bases in between. The CDR3 DNA reads TGTGCCAGCAGTGAATCGGGGCCGGGTAGAGGATACACCTTC. Its protein product is CASSESGPGRGYTF.

The genes are TRBV3-1 and TRBJ1-6, with TRBD1 matching over 9 bases. CDR1 is LGHDT, CDR2 YNNKEL, per germline (reference sequence). CDR3 size: 14 residues. The V segment lost 5 bases and the J segment 7 bases; nucleotides outside the gene matches: 3. The CDR3: CASSTTGGNSPLHF. In DNA form, the CDR3 reads TGTGCCAGCAGCACGACAGGGGGGAATTCACCCCTCCACTTT.

By proportion, this clone is medium-sized (0.01 to 0.1%). The rearrangement uses TRBV30 and TRBJ1-5, with a possible D match to TRBD1 (5 bases). The germline V gene encodes CDR1 GTSNPN and CDR2 SVGIG (reference sequence). The V end was cut by 8 bases, the J end by 9 bases, with 8 bases between. The CDR3 contains 9 residues. The CDR3 here is CALGGPQHF. The CDR3 DNA follows: TGTGCCCTCGGGGGGCCCCAGCATTTT. Based on the CDR3 plus reference TRBV30 and TRBJ1-5, the full variable domain is SQTIHQWPATLVQPVGSPLSLECTVEGTSNPNLYWYRQAAGRGLQLLFYSVGIGQISSEVPQNLSASRPQDRQFILSSKKLLLSDSGFYLCALGGPQHFGDGTRLSIL.

There are a few counts of this clone. This may be a read error, as it is one base from a much larger clone. This rearrangement joins TRBV2 to TRBJ1-1; D not certain. The CDR3 extends over 15 amino acids. CDR1 SNHLY and CDR2 FYNNEI come from the germline V gene. CDR3: CASGEYGLENTEAFF. The CDR3 nucleotides are TGTGCCAGCGGTGAATATGGACTCGAGAACACTGAAGCTTTCTTT.

This sequence joins TRBV6-5 and TRBJ1-4; no reliable D call. Germline V gives CDR1 MNHEY, CDR2 SVGAGI. V lost 0 bases, J lost 1 base, and 12 bases lay in between. The CDR3 covers 17 residues. The CDR3 is CASSYSFSLITNEKLFF. In DNA, the CDR3 is TGTGCCAGCAGTTACTCCTTTTCCCTAATAACTAATGAAAAACTGTTTTTT.

The V and J genes are TRBV30 and TRBJ1-2, with a weak D call TRBD1 (5 bases). Germline V lookup: CDR1 GTSNPN, CDR2 SVGIG (reference sequence). The CDR3 consists of 16 residues. With 2 bases removed from V and 8 bases from J, the gap between germline ends came to 24 bases. In nucleotides, the CDR3 is TGTGCCTGGAGTCCCAGAATCTCGGGAAGACACAGGGGCTACACCTTC. This sequence encodes CAWSPRISGRHRGYTF.

Relative to its sample, this clone is medium-sized. The chain uses TRBV12-3 or TRBV12-4 and TRBJ2-2, with D tentatively TRBD1 (5 bases). The CDR3 length is 13 residues. V shed 1 base and J shed 7 bases, with 7 bases lying between them. CDR3 bases: TGTGCCAGCAGTTTAGTTCAGGGCGGGGAGCTGTTTTTT. Protein: CASSLVQGGELFF.

This clone was counted many times. Other DNA variants within this sample encode the same CDR3. V is TRBV7-9 and J is TRBJ2-1; D is unresolved. The germline V gene has CDR1 SEHNR and CDR2 FQNEAQ (reference sequence). Trimming removed 3 bases at V and 9 bases at J, with 12 bases between. The CDR3 contains 13 residues. The CDR3 sequence: CASSFGAFSEQFF. In nucleotides, the CDR3 is TGTGCCAGCAGCTTTGGAGCCTTTAGTGAGCAGTTCTTC.

There are many counts of this clone. The CDR3 nucleotides read TGCAGTGCTAGCATAGCGGGAGGCTACAATGAGCAGTTCTTC. It translates to CSASIAGGYNEQFF. The chain carries TRBV20-1 and TRBJ2-1, with 10 bases aligning to TRBD2. V lost 3 bases and J lost 3; bases outside the gene matches: 2. This CDR3 comprises 14 residues. Per germline, CDR1 DFQATT and CDR2 SNEGSKA (reference sequence).

With respect to this clone: The CDR3 does not end in the conserved phenylalanine or tryptophan, so this is likely a read error. The DNA is omitted, as the CDR3 cannot be located on it reliably, and the CDR3 follows TCRdb's listing. The chain has TRBV6-1 and TRBJ2-1; the DNA was not used to check the table's D call, TRBD2. Germline lookup yields CDR1 MNHNS and CDR2 SASEGT. A total of 17 residues make up the CDR3, ends included. The CDR3 here is CASPASGRITAYNEKFV.

Ten or more counts support this clone. Other DNA sequences in the sample encode the same CDR3. This chain links TRBV20-1 with TRBJ2-7; D may be TRBD2 (7 bases). This CDR3 contains 12 residues. Germline loops: CDR1 DFQATT, CDR2 SNEGSKA (reference sequence). V was clipped by 5 bases and J by 2 bases, with 10 bases between them. Written as DNA, the CDR3 is TGCAGTGCTCGCGGGGGCCCCTACGAGCAGTACTTC. This sequence encodes CSARGGPYEQYF.

This clone occurred many times. This chain links TRBV11-3 with TRBJ2-3; D is ambiguous. Per the germline V gene, CDR1 is SGHNT and CDR2 is YENEEA. Trimming removed 5 bases at V and 2 bases at J, with 14 bases between. This CDR3 has 15 amino acids. In DNA form, the CDR3 reads TGTGCCAGCAGCCCGCCTGAAGGGTTCACAGATACGCAGTATTTT. It codes for CASSPPEGFTDTQYF.

This clone was counted many times. The chain uses TRBV11-3 and TRBJ2-1; D could derive from TRBD1 or TRBD2 (7 bases each). This CDR3 has 18 amino acids. The ends were cut back, 4 bases at V and 8 bases at J, with 27 bases in the middle. Per the germline V gene, CDR1 is SGHNT and CDR2 is YENEEA. The CDR3 here is CASSSPRGTAGSRDEQFF. The CDR3 nucleotides are TGTGCCAGCAGCTCTCCCCGAGGGACAGCGGGGTCTCGGGATGAGCAGTTCTTC.

This clone came up many times. The V and J genes are TRBV7-2 and TRBJ1-2; D not certain. This CDR3 has 15 residues. Deletions cut 1 base from V and 4 bases from J, with 13 bases between. The germline CDR1 and CDR2 sequences are SGHTA and FQGNSA. CDR3 coding DNA: TGTGCCAGCAGCTTAGTTGGCAGAGGGCTCTATGGCTACACCTTC. Amino acids: CASSLVGRGLYGYTF.

V is TRBV11-2 and J is TRBJ1-2, with a possible D match to TRBD1 (5 bases). Looked up from germline, CDR1 is SGHAT and CDR2 is FQNNGV. Deletions cut 3 bases from V and 3 bases from J, with 14 bases between. This CDR3 has 15 residues. The chain's CDR3 is CASSFSWGGDYGYTF. CDR3 nucleotide sequence: TGTGCCAGCAGCTTTAGTTGGGGAGGGGACTATGGCTACACCTTC.

This sequence joins TRBV25-1 and TRBJ2-7; 10 nucleotides match TRBD1. CDR1 and CDR2 from the germline V gene are MGHDK and SYGVNS. CDR3 length equals 19 residues. Trimming took 6 bases from V and 3 from J; bases not matched to a gene: 20. The CDR3 protein is CASSQRQGAKGLLHYEQYF. The CDR3 DNA is TGTGCCAGCAGCCAGAGACAGGGGGCAAAAGGACTCTTACACTACGAGCAGTACTTC.

By frequency in the sample, this clone is medium-sized (0.01 to 0.1%). The chain recombines TRBV6-5 with TRBJ2-6; 7 nucleotides line up with TRBD2. With V trimmed by 5 bases and J by 0 bases, 10 bases remained unmatched. Germline CDR1 MNHEY, CDR2 SVGAGI. The CDR3 contains 18 residues. The CDR3 nucleotides are TGTGCCAGCAGTCGTTGGGGGGGTGCCGCCTCTGGGGCCAACGTCCTGACTTTC. Amino acid sequence: CASSRWGGAASGANVLTF.

About this clone: One end of the junction varies from germline; a read error may be responsible. The chain employs TRBV5-1 and TRBJ2-3, with 7 bases that match TRBD2. Germline CDR1 SGHRS, CDR2 YFSETQ. This CDR3 contains 15 residues. The CDR3 sequence: CASSSGLVGTDTRYF. The CDR3 DNA is TGCGCCAGCAGCTCCGGACTAGTTGGTACAGATACGCGGTATTTT.

This clone came up a few times. J is TRBJ2-3 and V is TRBV20-1; 7 bases are a match to TRBD2. V was pared by 6 bases and J by 1 base, with 4 bases of the junction left unmatched. Per the germline V gene, CDR1 is DFQATT and CDR2 is SNEGSKA (reference sequence). This CDR3 has 13 amino acids. The CDR3 nucleotides read TGCAGTGCGCTTGCGGGAGGCACAGATACGCAGTATTTT. Encoded protein: CSALAGGTDTQYF.

Regarding this clone: This clone may be a read error of a much larger clone one base away. This chain connects TRBV10-3 to TRBJ2-7, with D possibly being TRBD1 or TRBD2 (6 bases each). The CDR3 is made up of 15 amino acids. Germline CDR1 ENHRY, CDR2 SYGVKD. V was pared by 4 bases and J by 4 bases, with 17 bases between. The CDR3 nucleotides are TGTGCCATCAGTGGTCCGTCGGGGGCGTCTTACGAGCAGTACTTC. Amino acids: CAISGPSGASYEQYF.

A remark on this clone: At one of its ends the junction is not consistent with the germline gene, which may arise from a read error. V gene TRBV5-1 combines with J gene TRBJ2-2; D is tentatively TRBD1 or TRBD2 (5 bases each). Germline-derived CDR1 and CDR2 are SGHRS and YFSETQ. This CDR3 is 15 amino acids long. CDR3 in DNA: TGCGCCAGCAGCCAGACCAGCGTGGTCACCGGGGACCTGGGTTTT. Its translation: CASSQTSVVTGDLGF.

This clone was counted at least ten times. The chain has TRBV10-1 and TRBJ2-1; 8 bases line up with TRBD2. The CDR3 is 15 amino acids. Trimming removed 3 bases from V and 5 bases from J; junction bases left unmatched: 6. The germline CDR1 and CDR2 sequences are WNHNN and SYGVQD (reference sequence). CDR3 sequence: CASSEEGREDNEQFF. The CDR3 bases are TGCGCCAGCAGTGAAGAGGGGCGGGAGGACAATGAGCAGTTCTTC.

This clone was seen a few times. The V and J genes are TRBV12-3 or TRBV12-4 and TRBJ2-7; D might be TRBD1 or TRBD2, each matching 6 bases. Trimming cost V 3 bases and J 4 bases, with 13 bases left between them. There are 14 residues in the CDR3. In DNA form, the CDR3 reads TGTGCCAGCAGTTTTTCCGGGGGCAAGTACGAGCAGTACTTC. Residues: CASSFSGGKYEQYF.

A note on this clone: Additional DNA sequences in this sample encode the identical CDR3. The genes are TRBV7-6 and TRBJ2-3, with a possible D match to TRBD2 (5 bases). V was pared by 3 bases and J by 2 bases, with 9 bases between. Germline CDR1 is SGHVS and CDR2 is FNYEAQ. The CDR3 sequence is 14 residues long. CDR3 in DNA: TGTGCCAGCAGCTTCCGAGGGCCCACAGATACGCAGTATTTT. This encodes CASSFRGPTDTQYF.

In the case of this clone: A much larger clone sits a single nucleotide away, making a read error possible. The limits of the CDR3 on the DNA are not certain, so only TCRdb's listed CDR3 is given. The same CDR3 also results from other DNA sequences found in this sample. The chain uses TRBV30 and TRBJ1-3; TRBD1 is the table's D call, not checked against the DNA. Looked up from germline, CDR1 is GTSNPN and CDR2 is SVGIG (reference sequence). The CDR3 totals 11 residues, both ends included. Here the CDR3 reads CAWGQGNTIYF.